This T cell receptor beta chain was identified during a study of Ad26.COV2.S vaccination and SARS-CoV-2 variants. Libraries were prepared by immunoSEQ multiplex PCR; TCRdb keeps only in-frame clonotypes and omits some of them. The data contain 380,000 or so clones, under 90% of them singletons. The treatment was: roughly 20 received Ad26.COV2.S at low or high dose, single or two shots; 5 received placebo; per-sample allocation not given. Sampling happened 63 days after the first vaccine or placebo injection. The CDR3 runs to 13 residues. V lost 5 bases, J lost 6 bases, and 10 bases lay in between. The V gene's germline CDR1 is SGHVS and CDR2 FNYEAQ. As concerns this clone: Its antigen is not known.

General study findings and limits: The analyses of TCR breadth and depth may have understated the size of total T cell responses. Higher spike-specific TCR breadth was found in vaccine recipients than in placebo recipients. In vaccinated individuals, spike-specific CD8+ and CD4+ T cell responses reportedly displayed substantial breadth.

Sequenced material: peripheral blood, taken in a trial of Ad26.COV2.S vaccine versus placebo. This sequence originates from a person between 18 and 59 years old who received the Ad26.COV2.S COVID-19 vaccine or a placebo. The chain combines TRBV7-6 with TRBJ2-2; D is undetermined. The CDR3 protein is CASSRYGAGELFF. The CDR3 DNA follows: TGTGCCAGCAGCCGATATGGAGCCGGGGAGCTGTTTTTT.